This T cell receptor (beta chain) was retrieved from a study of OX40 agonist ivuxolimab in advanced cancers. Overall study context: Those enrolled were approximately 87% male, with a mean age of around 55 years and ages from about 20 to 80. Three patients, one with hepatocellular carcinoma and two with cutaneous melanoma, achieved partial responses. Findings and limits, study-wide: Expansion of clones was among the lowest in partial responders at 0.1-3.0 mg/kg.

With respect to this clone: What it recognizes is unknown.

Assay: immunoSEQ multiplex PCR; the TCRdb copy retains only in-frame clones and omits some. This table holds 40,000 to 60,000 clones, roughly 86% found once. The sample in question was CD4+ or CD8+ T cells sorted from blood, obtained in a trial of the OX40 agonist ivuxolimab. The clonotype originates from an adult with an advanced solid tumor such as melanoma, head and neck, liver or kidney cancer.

The CDR3 loop is CASSSTSGFSYNEQFF. For the CDR3, the DNA is TGTGCCAGCAGCTCCACTAGCGGGTTCTCCTACAATGAGCAGTTCTTC. This rearrangement joins TRBV11-3 to TRBJ2-1; 9 positions match TRBD2. The CDR3 consists of 16 residues. CDR1 SGHNT and CDR2 YENEEA come from the germline V gene. The V gene end was trimmed by 4 bases and the J gene end by 0 bases; junction bases not matched to a gene: 4.